A single sample gave rise to the 32 T cell receptor beta chains below, sequenced in a study of T-cell reconstitution after alpha-beta-depleted transplantation in children. Preparation of the TCRbeta library was carried out with unique molecular identifiers. A single record per CDR3 protein comes from TCRdb applying MiXCR to the PCR reads. The sample lists around 680,000 distinct CDR3 sequences, approximately 16% occurring once. The starting material was PBMCs from the stem cell graft donor, obtained from the stem cell graft. These receptor sequences come from a human donor who donated a stem cell graft to a child with acute myeloid leukemia.

This clonotype was seen ten or more times. The chain employs TRBV12-3 or TRBV12-4 and TRBJ2-7, with 9 bases lining up with TRBD1. J lost 5 bases, V lost 7 bases, and 9 bases had no gene match. This CDR3 region has 14 residues. The CDR3 sequence: CASTRTGTGHEQYV. The CDR3, as DNA: TGTGCCAGCACCAGGACCGGGACAGGGCACGAGCAGTACGTC.

This chain joins TRBV11-2 and TRBJ2-1, with D uncertain. CDR3 size: 11 residues. The V end lost 4 bases, the J end lost 9 bases, and 7 bases lay between the germline ends. Per germline, CDR1 SGHAT and CDR2 FQNNGV. The CDR3 reads CASSSSVEQFF. In DNA, the CDR3 is TGTGCCAGCAGCTCCAGCGTTGAGCAGTTCTTC.

This clonotype was counted only a few times. The J gene is TRBJ1-6, the V gene TRBV20-1; D is unclear. Germline CDR1 is DFQATT and CDR2 is SNEGSKA (reference sequence). V lost 3 bases to trimming and J lost 8 bases, with 14 bases between them. The CDR3 has 14 amino acids. The CDR3 region is CSARRSSVDSPLHF. The CDR3 DNA sequence: TGCAGTGCTAGGAGGTCCAGCGTAGATTCACCCCTCCACTTT.

This clonotype was counted between two and nine times. The gene calls are TRBV11-2 and TRBJ2-2; 13 nucleotides align to TRBD2. Germline assignment: CDR1 SGHAT and CDR2 FQNNGV. Unmatched junction bases numbered 8, after V lost 3 bases and J lost 10 bases. The CDR3 is 16 residues long. CDR3 in DNA: TGTGCCAGCAGCTTTCGGACTAGCGGGGGAGGGGCGGAGCTGTTTTTT. It translates to CASSFRTSGGGAELFF.

This clonotype was counted many times. V usage is TRBV6-5 and J usage is TRBJ2-1; TRBD2 matches at 15 bases. The V and J ends lost 4 bases and 9 bases, in that order; junction bases with no gene match: 4. Per the germline V gene, CDR1 is MNHEY and CDR2 is SVGAGI. This CDR3 is 15 amino acids long. The CDR3 bases are TGTGCCAGCAGTTCTGGACTAGCGGGGGGGTTTGAGCAGTTCTTC. Protein sequence: CASSSGLAGGFEQFF.

As to this clonotype: A read error may be the cause here, since a much bigger clone is one base away. The chain is built from TRBV20-1 and TRBJ2-3, with D possibly TRBD2 on 5 matching bases. The CDR3 covers 16 residues. Trimming removed 8 bases from V and 6 bases from J, with 27 bases in between. Germline CDR1 and CDR2: DFQATT and SNEGSKA (reference sequence). The CDR3 nucleotides are TGCAGTCTCCAAGGCCCACAGCTCAATCGCGGGGATACGCAGTATTTT. This translates into CSLQGPQLNRGDTQYF.

This chain uses TRBV4-1 with TRBJ2-7; 7 nucleotides agree with TRBD2. V gave up 5 bases and J gave up 6 bases; unmatched junction bases: 16. CDR1 and CDR2 from the germline V gene are MGHRA and YSYEKL. This CDR3 has 16 residues. The CDR3 DNA reads as TGCGCCAGCAGCTACGAACCCGGGACGGGGGGACGCGAGCAGTACTTC. Translation: CASSYEPGTGGREQYF.

This clonotype appeared many times. This rearrangement joins TRBV5-6 to TRBJ2-2; a possible D gene is TRBD1 (5 bases). Germline V lookup: CDR1 SGHDT, CDR2 YYEEEE. V lost 4 bases and J lost 6, with 7 bases in between. This CDR3 region has 12 residues. CDR3: CASSQQAGELFF. For the CDR3, the DNA is TGTGCCAGCAGCCAACAGGCCGGGGAGCTGTTTTTT.

This clonotype was observed at least ten times. J is TRBJ1-5 and V is TRBV20-1; D unclear. This CDR3 is built from 15 residues. The V end lost 6 bases, the J end lost 7 bases, and 22 bases lay between the germline ends. Germline V gives CDR1 DFQATT, CDR2 SNEGSKA (reference sequence). CDR3 sequence reads: CSAGSRSRVGQPQHF. CDR3 nucleotide sequence: TGCAGTGCGGGGTCACGGTCGAGGGTCGGGCAGCCCCAGCATTTT.

This chain uses TRBV7-8 with TRBJ1-5; 7 bases map to TRBD1. Germline V gene data show CDR1 as SGHVS and CDR2 as FQNEAQ. The CDR3 length is 16 residues. With 1 base clipped from V and 1 base from J, the junction kept 4 bases outside the gene matches. The DNA for the CDR3 is TGTGCCAGCAGCTTAGGGACAGGTTGGAGCAATCAGCCCCAGCATTTT. Protein sequence: CASSLGTGWSNQPQHF.

The sample holds a few counts of this clonotype. This chain joins TRBV29-1 and TRBJ1-1, with 10 bases matching TRBD1. V was pared by 6 bases and J by 5 bases, with 9 bases of the junction left unmatched. This CDR3 comprises 14 residues. Germline CDR1 is SQVTM and CDR2 is ANQGSEA. CDR3 sequence: CSVPGTGEWTEAFF. Written as DNA, the CDR3 is TGCAGCGTGCCCGGGACAGGGGAGTGGACTGAAGCTTTCTTT.

The table lists this clonotype with a few counts. This chain links TRBV20-1 with TRBJ1-4; D ambiguous. With 1 base removed from V and 3 bases from J, the gap between germline ends came to 12 bases. The CDR3 is 15 amino acids. CDR1 and CDR2 from the germline V gene are DFQATT and SNEGSKA (reference sequence). CDR3 in DNA: TGCAGTGCTAGAGGGGCGGGCCGGGCTAATGAAAAACTGTTTTTT. Protein product: CSARGAGRANEKLFF.

This clonotype was seen ten or more times. The V gene is TRBV12-3 or TRBV12-4, the J gene TRBJ2-7; D not certain. Trimming shortened V by 1 base and J by 6 bases, and 10 bases separated the two germline ends. CDR3 length: 13 residues. The CDR3 sequence: CASSLERPTEQYF. The CDR3 DNA sequence: TGTGCCAGCAGTTTAGAACGCCCTACCGAGCAGTACTTC.

This clonotype was seen many times. CDR3 in amino acids: CSASRDGGNTIYF. The CDR3 DNA sequence: TGCAGTGCTAGCCGGGACGGTGGAAACACCATATATTTT. V usage is TRBV20-1 and J usage is TRBJ1-3; TRBD1 is a possible D gene (5 bases). V was pared by 3 bases and J by 3 bases, with 9 bases between. This CDR3 is built from 13 residues. Germline values: CDR1 DFQATT, CDR2 SNEGSKA (reference sequence).

The rearrangement links TRBV11-1 to TRBJ2-7; possibly TRBD1 for D (5 bases). Trimming took off 6 bases at V and 3 bases at J, with 18 bases between the two ends. CDR3 length equals 15 residues. In germline, CDR1 is SGHAT, CDR2 FQDESV (reference sequence). CDR3 DNA: TGTGCCAGCAGTCCCCAACCCGACAGCCTCTACGAGCAGTACGTC. Translating it yields CASSPQPDSLYEQYV.

The V and J genes are TRBV10-3 and TRBJ2-3, with D tentatively TRBD1 or TRBD2 (5 bases each). Trimming took 5 bases from V and 4 from J, leaving 13 bases between them. The CDR3 consists of 14 residues. Germline V gene lookup returns CDR1 ENHRY and CDR2 SYGVKD. The CDR3 reads CAISPGRTADTQYF. CDR3 sequence (DNA): TGTGCCATCAGTCCGGGACGAACTGCAGATACGCAGTATTTT.

This clonotype appeared many times. This chain uses TRBV20-1 with TRBJ1-5; 8 bases line up with TRBD1. The germline V gene encodes CDR1 DFQATT and CDR2 SNEGSKA (reference sequence). The CDR3 spans 13 residues. Unmatched junction bases numbered 5, after V lost 7 bases and J lost 3 bases. The CDR3 loop is CSVPGQDNQPQHF. In DNA form, the CDR3 reads TGCAGTGTACCGGGACAGGACAATCAGCCCCAGCATTTT.

The genes are TRBV10-3 and TRBJ2-7, with D possibly matching TRBD2 (5 bases). Looked up from germline, CDR1 is ENHRY and CDR2 is SYGVKD. The CDR3 runs to 12 residues. Trimming removed 3 bases at V and 6 bases at J, with 9 bases between. This chain's CDR3 is CAISERETEQYV. The CDR3 DNA sequence: TGTGCCATCAGTGAAAGGGAGACCGAGCAGTACGTC.

The rearrangement links TRBV4-1 to TRBJ2-1; TRBD2 matches at 7 bases. CDR1 is MGHRA, CDR2 YSYEKL, per germline. V shed 0 bases and J 0 bases; nucleotides not matched to a gene: 26. The CDR3 runs 24 residues. The CDR3 DNA is TGCGCCAGCAGCCAAGATAGTACGAGAAGGGAGGGTAGCGGGTTCCTGAGCTCCTACAATGAGCAGTTCTTC. This gives the protein CASSQDSTRREGSGFLSSYNEQFF.

The table lists this clonotype with many counts. The rearrangement joins TRBV20-1 to TRBJ2-1, with a tentative D call TRBD1 (6 bases). Germline-derived CDR1 and CDR2 are DFQATT and SNEGSKA (reference sequence). This CDR3 comprises 12 residues. V gave up 6 bases and J gave up 5 bases, with 11 bases separating them. CDR3 protein: CSASWTDNEQFF. As DNA, the CDR3 is TGCAGTGCCTCGTGGACAGACAATGAGCAGTTCTTC.

This clonotype was detected only a few times. A read error may produce the germline difference seen at one junction end. This sequence joins TRBV7-9 and TRBJ2-3, with 9 positions matching TRBD1. This CDR3 is built from 13 residues. Germline V gene sequence: CDR1 SEHNR, CDR2 FQNEAQ (reference sequence). CDR3: CASSPSGQGRASF. The CDR3 nucleotides are TGTGCCAGCAGCCCATCGGGACAGGGAAGGGCGTCGTTT.

This clonotype has at least ten counts. One end of the junction is discordant with germline, which a read error may explain. The chain joins TRBV20-1 to TRBJ1-5; perhaps TRBD1 as D (5 bases). The CDR3 contains 15 residues. Germline CDR1 reads DFQATT; CDR2 reads SNEGSKA (reference sequence). CDR3: CSARAGGRSNQPQHF. The CDR3 DNA follows: TGCAGTGCAAGAGCGGGGGGACGGAGCAATCAGCCCCAGCATTTT.

The chain uses TRBV20-1 and TRBJ2-3; TRBD2 aligns across 14 bases. V gave up 5 bases and J gave up 5 bases; unmatched junction bases: 9. The CDR3 totals 16 residues. CDR1 is DFQATT and CDR2 is SNEGSKA in the germline V gene (reference sequence). The CDR3 loop reads CSAPGTSGGVGDTQYF. The CDR3 DNA reads as TGCAGTGCTCCTGGGACTAGCGGGGGCGTAGGAGATACGCAGTATTTT.

This clonotype came up many times. The V call is TRBV7-2, the J call TRBJ2-3; 11 bases align to TRBD1. The CDR3 length is 16 residues. Germline CDR1 SGHTA, CDR2 FQGNSA. The junction had 6 bases not matched to a gene; V was cut back by 4 bases and J by 3 bases. The CDR3 region has the DNA TGTGCCAGCAGCTCCCTGGGGACAGGGGGGACAGATACGCAGTATTTT. Translation: CASSSLGTGGTDTQYF.

The V and J genes are TRBV16 and TRBJ2-1; D gene uncertain. Germline CDR1 KGHSY, CDR2 FQNENV. V gave up 8 bases and J gave up 6 bases, with 11 bases separating them. The CDR3 is made up of 12 amino acids. For the CDR3, the DNA is TGTGCCAGCTTGATCGCGGCCAATGAGCAGTTCTTC. This gives the protein CASLIAANEQFF. The full variable domain, in which reference TRBV16 and TRBJ2-1 provide the parts outside the CDR3, is GEEVAQTPKHLVRGEGQKAKLYCAPIKGHSYVFWYQQVLKNEFKFLISFQNENVFDETGMPKERFSAKCLPNSPCSLEIQATKLEDSAVYFCASLIAANEQFFGPGTRLTVL.

The chain uses TRBV5-1 and TRBJ1-6; 7 nucleotides line up with TRBD1. After removal of 5 bases from V and 9 bases from J, the junction contained 8 bases not matched to a gene. From germline, CDR1 is SGHRS and CDR2 YFSETQ. The CDR3 is 14 amino acids. The CDR3 DNA sequence: TGCGCCAGCAGGATGCTTGGACAGGTTTCACCCCTCCACTTT. Translation: CASRMLGQVSPLHF. The complete variable domain, with remaining parts taken from reference TRBV5-1 and TRBJ1-6, reads KAGVTQTPRYLIKTRGQQVTLSCSPISGHRSVSWYQQTPGQGLQFLFEYFSETQRNKGNFPGRFSGRQFSNSRSEMNVSTLELGDSALYLCASRMLGQVSPLHFGNGTRLTVT.

This clonotype came up many times. This chain connects TRBV28 to TRBJ1-3, with D unresolved. The CDR3 spans 16 residues. The germline gives CDR1 MDHEN, CDR2 SYDVKM. Deletions cut 5 bases from V and 0 bases from J, with 14 bases between. The DNA for the CDR3 is TGTGCCAGCAGTCCGCCTTATGAGGTCTCTGGAAACACCATATATTTT. This gives the protein CASSPPYEVSGNTIYF.

The table lists this clonotype with many counts. The chain is built from TRBV6-5 and TRBJ2-7; unclear D gene. Deletions cut 6 bases from V and 4 bases from J, with 19 bases between. Germline values: CDR1 MNHEY, CDR2 SVGAGI. The length of the CDR3 is 15 residues. The CDR3 region is CASSYGSVGLYEQYV. CDR3 DNA: TGTGCCAGCAGCTATGGATCTGTAGGCCTTTACGAGCAGTACGTC.

This clonotype was detected a few times. This chain uses TRBV7-9 with TRBJ2-1, with D possibly matching TRBD2 (5 bases). The CDR3 length is 15 residues. Germline V gene lookup returns CDR1 SEHNR and CDR2 FQNEAQ (reference sequence). Trimming removed 1 base at V and 3 bases at J, with 10 bases between. CDR3 amino acids: CASSLEGADYNEQFF. CDR3 bases: TGTGCCAGCAGCTTAGAGGGAGCGGACTACAATGAGCAGTTCTTC.

This clonotype appeared many times. The chain uses TRBV27 and TRBJ2-5; D possibly matches TRBD1 or TRBD2 (5 bases each). The CDR3 runs to 13 residues. Trimming took off 6 bases at V and 4 bases at J, with 12 bases between the two ends. CDR1 and CDR2 (germline): MNHEY, SMNVEV (reference sequence). In DNA, the CDR3 is TGTGCCAGCAGCGATGGGGGTGCAGAGACCCAGTACTTC. Its translation is CASSDGGAETQYF.

This clonotype was seen many times. The rearrangement joins TRBV24-1 to TRBJ2-5; 8 nucleotides line up with TRBD1. Trimming removed 4 bases from V and 5 bases from J; junction bases left unmatched: 11. This CDR3 contains 16 residues. In germline, CDR1 is KGHDR, CDR2 SFDVKD. For the CDR3, the DNA is TGTGCCACCAGTGACCCCGAGGACAGGGAAAGGGAGACCCAGTACTTC. Translated, it gives CATSDPEDRERETQYF.

The genes are TRBV12-3 or TRBV12-4 and TRBJ1-2, with D possibly matching TRBD1 (6 bases). The CDR3 has 15 amino acids. The V and J ends lost 0 bases and 5 bases respectively, with 13 bases between them. This CDR3 is CASSLAGTSPYGYTF. The CDR3 DNA follows: TGTGCCAGCAGTTTAGCGGGGACAAGTCCTTATGGCTACACCTTC.